This note documents a single TCR beta chain sequence. Germline loops: CDR1 MGHRA, CDR2 YSYEKL. The CDR3 contains 14 residues. Trimming stripped 0 bases from V and 2 bases from J, with 7 bases between. The sample belongs to a study of blood T cell repertoires in COVID-19. Study context: Acute and convalescent COVID-19 specimens originated in the United States, Italy and Spain. The cDNA or gDNA used as material had been derived from T cells, B-cell-depleted T cells, or PBMCs.

Original processing notes: Amplification with reference gene primers provided the estimates of nucleated cell counts. Sequenced by immunoSEQ multiplex PCR; TCRdb stores in-frame clones only, minus some. V and J calls and clone size come straight from that table; D and trimming were deduced from the DNA. The repertoire holds 100,000 to 140,000 clones, with 75% to 95% as singletons. This rearrangement joins TRBV4-1 to TRBJ1-1; the D is unclear. Sequencing was done on a sample of peripheral blood. The clonotype comes from a woman under 40 with acute or convalescent COVID-19. The CDR3 is CASSQDTGNTEAFF. DNA of the CDR3: TGCGCCAGCAGCCAAGATACGGGAAACACTGAAGCTTTCTTT.